One sample yielded the 17 T cell receptor beta chains listed below, sequenced in a study of cytomegalovirus exposure and HLA in healthy donors. PCR amplification relied on 60 Vbeta primers (plus 13 Jbeta primers). The repertoire was sequenced with immunoSEQ multiplex PCR; TCRdb's copy has only in-frame clones and lacks some. The table includes tens of thousands of clones, around a tenth detected once. Sequencing used PBMCs. The receptors originated from a man in his 60s in good health and CMV-seropositive.

The genes are TRBV19 and TRBJ1-1; 9 nucleotides line up with TRBD1. The CDR3 extends over 15 amino acids. The germline CDR1 and CDR2 sequences are LNHDA and SQIVND (reference sequence). V trimming: 3 bases; J trimming: 5 bases; junction bases outside the gene matches: 7. The CDR3 here is CASSMGGQGSTEAFF. The CDR3 DNA reads as TGTGCCAGTAGTATGGGGGGACAGGGAAGTACTGAAGCTTTCTTT.

The CDR3 DNA follows: TGCAGCGCCGTGACAGGGGGAATCAACGAGCAGTACTTC. This gives the protein CSAVTGGINEQYF. The V gene is TRBV29-1, the J gene TRBJ2-7, with TRBD1 matching 9 bases. Germline V CDR1 and CDR2: SQVTM, ANQGSEA. The CDR3 loop spans 13 amino acids. Trimming cost V 7 bases and J 5 bases; bases outside gene matches: 9.

This clone was observed a handful of times. The J gene is TRBJ2-1, the V gene TRBV7-3; TRBD2 matches 7 bases. The germline V gene encodes CDR1 SGHTA and CDR2 FQGTGA. The CDR3 totals 15 residues. J lost 7 bases, V lost 5 bases, and 11 bases had no gene match. The CDR3 DNA sequence: TGTGCCAGCAGCGCACCCGGGACTACTATTAATGAGCAGTTCTTC. Translation: CASSAPGTTINEQFF.

This clone has just a few counts. The rearrangement links TRBV5-1 to TRBJ2-2; D may be TRBD2 (6 bases). CDR1 is SGHRS, CDR2 YFSETQ, per germline. Trimming stripped 0 bases from V and 3 bases from J, with 6 bases between. CDR3 size: 14 residues. CDR3 loop: CASSLGRDTGELFF. The CDR3 DNA follows: TGCGCCAGCAGCTTGGGGAGGGACACCGGGGAGCTGTTTTTT.

V usage is TRBV27 and J usage is TRBJ2-7; 9 bases align to TRBD1. Germline CDR1 reads MNHEY; CDR2 reads SMNVEV (reference sequence). The CDR3 is 18 residues long. Unmatched junction bases numbered 17, after V lost 6 bases and J lost 2 bases. Here the CDR3 reads CASRPFPGTGFIPYEQYV. In DNA, the CDR3 is TGTGCCAGCAGGCCCTTTCCCGGGACAGGGTTCATTCCCTACGAGCAGTACGTC.

The chain links TRBV11-3 to TRBJ2-1; 8 nucleotides line up with TRBD2. Losses at the gene ends were 4 bases for V and 5 bases for J; bases not matched to a gene: 7. There are 15 residues in the CDR3. The germline CDR1 and CDR2 sequences are SGHNT and YENEEA. Here the CDR3 reads CASSSRLATDNEQFF. DNA for the CDR3: TGTGCCAGCAGCTCCCGACTAGCGACGGACAATGAGCAGTTCTTC.

This clone was found a few times. The chain couples TRBV6-5 to TRBJ2-1; 9 nucleotides line up with TRBD1. CDR1 MNHEY and CDR2 SVGAGI come from the germline V gene. The CDR3 has 16 residues. The V and J ends lost 4 bases and 4 bases, in that order; junction bases with no gene match: 8. CDR3 coding DNA: TGTGCCAGCAGTTTCGACGGACAGGGGCAATACAATGAGCAGTTCTTC. Protein product: CASSFDGQGQYNEQFF.

The chain combines TRBV28 with TRBJ2-2, with D unresolved. V was pared by 3 bases and J by 0 bases, with 8 bases between. The CDR3 extends over 15 amino acids. Germline V CDR1 and CDR2: MDHEN, SYDVKM. The CDR3 region has the DNA TGTGCCAGCAGTTTGCTTGTAGCGAACACCGGGGAGCTGTTTTTT. Its protein is CASSLLVANTGELFF.

The V gene is TRBV10-3, the J gene TRBJ2-7, with 7 bases aligning to TRBD2. The V gene's germline CDR1 is ENHRY and CDR2 SYGVKD. The CDR3 spans 15 residues. The ends lost 0 bases at V and 2 bases at J; junction bases unmatched: 4. The CDR3 loop reads CAISESGSGAYEQYV. The CDR3 nucleotides are TGTGCCATCAGTGAGTCCGGGAGCGGGGCCTACGAGCAGTACGTC.

This clone was counted a few times. The chain employs TRBV7-9 and TRBJ2-7; D uncertain. CDR3 length: 14 amino acids. Germline CDR1 reads SEHNR; CDR2 reads FQNEAQ (reference sequence). V lost 1 base and J 2 bases, leaving 9 bases between the germline ends. The CDR3 nucleotides read TGTGCCAGCAGCTTAGAAGTTGACACCTACGAGCAGTACGTC. It specifies CASSLEVDTYEQYV.

In this sample, this clone turned up a few times. The rearrangement joins TRBV2 to TRBJ1-2; D is possibly TRBD1 (5 bases). The CDR3 consists of 14 residues. Germline CDR1 reads SNHLY; CDR2 reads FYNNEI. V gave up 4 bases and J gave up 4 bases, with 13 bases separating them. The CDR3 region is CASSVGGGPYGYTF. The CDR3 nucleotides are TGTGCCAGCAGTGTTGGGGGAGGCCCCTATGGCTACACCTTC.

The V gene is TRBV2, the J gene TRBJ1-6; 7 bases align to TRBD1. The CDR3 has 15 amino acids. Germline V lookup: CDR1 SNHLY, CDR2 FYNNEI. The J segment lost 0 bases and the V segment lost 8 bases, leaving 4 bases of the junction unmatched. The CDR3 DNA reads TGTGCCAGCCAGGGGGTCCCCTCCTATAATTCACCCCTCCACTTT. This translates into CASQGVPSYNSPLHF. The variable domain in full, with the rest retrieved from reference TRBV2 and TRBJ1-6, is EPEVTQTPSHQVTQMGQEVILRCVPISNHLYFYWYRQILGQKVEFLVSFYNNEISEKSEIFDDQFSVERPDGSNFTLKIRSTKLEDSAMYFCASQGVPSYNSPLHFGNGTRLTVT.

Ten or more counts support this clone. Here the CDR3 reads CASSLNGGTEAFF. The CDR3 region has the DNA TGTGCCAGCAGCCTCAACGGGGGTACCGAAGCTTTCTTT. This chain joins TRBV5-4 and TRBJ1-1; D is possibly TRBD1 (5 bases). The CDR3 has 13 amino acids. Trimming shortened V by 4 bases and J by 8 bases, and 15 bases separated the two germline ends. Germline V gene sequence: CDR1 SGHNT, CDR2 YYREEE (reference sequence).

V usage is TRBV29-1 and J usage is TRBJ1-1; weak D call: TRBD1 (5 bases). The V end lost 7 bases, the J end lost 11 bases, and 23 bases lay between the germline ends. CDR1 SQVTM and CDR2 ANQGSEA come from the germline V gene. This CDR3 comprises 13 residues. CDR3: CSAGDLGGSTAFF. The CDR3 region has the DNA TGCAGCGCTGGGGATCTTGGGGGGTCTACGGCTTTCTTT. The variable domain in full, completed from reference TRBV29-1 and TRBJ1-1, reads SAVISQKPSRDICQRGTSLTIQCQVDSQVTMMFWYRQQPGQSLTLIATANQGSEATYESGFVIDKFPISRPNLTFSTLTVSNMSPEDSSIYLCSAGDLGGSTAFFGQGTRLTVV.

This clone turned up a few times. This chain links TRBV14 with TRBJ2-1; 9 bases are a match to TRBD2. This CDR3 comprises 15 residues. The V gene end was trimmed by 4 bases and the J gene end by 3 bases; junction bases not matched to a gene: 4. Per the germline V gene, CDR1 is SGHDN and CDR2 is FVKESK. This chain's CDR3 is CASSLFSGSYNEQFF. DNA of the CDR3: TGTGCCAGCAGCCTATTTAGCGGGAGCTACAATGAGCAGTTCTTC.

This rearrangement joins TRBV7-9 to TRBJ1-2, with D perhaps matching TRBD1 (5 bases). Trimming stripped 5 bases from V and 8 bases from J, with 12 bases between. The CDR3 spans 12 residues. CDR1 is SEHNR, CDR2 FQNEAQ, per germline (reference sequence). CDR3 DNA sequence: TGTGCCAGCAGCCCCGGGGGAACGGGCTACACCTTC. Translation: CASSPGGTGYTF.

This clone was observed a few times. This chain links TRBV6-5 with TRBJ1-2; D might be TRBD1 (5 bases). Germline lookup yields CDR1 MNHEY and CDR2 SVGAGI. This CDR3 is built from 13 residues. The V end was cut by 5 bases, the J end by 3 bases, with 10 bases between. The CDR3 DNA is TGTGCCAGCAGTCCCCAGGGTTACTATGGCTACACCTTC. Translated, it gives CASSPQGYYGYTF.